The rows below give T cell receptor beta chains drawn from one sample of a study of early T cells in non-severe SARS-CoV-2 infection. TCRdb processed the 5' RACE reads anew with MiXCR; each CDR3 protein has one entry. This table holds 70,000 to 85,000 distinct CDR3 sequences, around an eighth found once. The specimen was whole blood. Every receptor here comes from an adult who was a healthcare worker with PCR-confirmed SARS-CoV-2 infection or an uninfected control (not recorded which). Each CDR3 is given with its conserved first and last residue. Fields, in order: J gene, V gene, clone size, D gene, CDR3 length, CDR3 DNA, CDR3 protein. D genes are given only for firm matches. Clone size appears in some rows only: once, few, many, or a class for an expanded clone.

j_gene: TRBJ2-4; v_gene: TRBV7-2; abundance: .; d_gene: TRBD2; len: 14; CDR3nt: TGTGCCAGCTCCCCGACTAGCGGGAGTAACATTCAGTACTTC; CDR3aa: CASSPTSGSNIQYF
j_gene: TRBJ1-2; v_gene: TRBV4-2; abundance: many; d_gene: .; len: 13; CDR3nt: TGTGCCAGCAGCCAAGAGGGCAGGTCTGGCTACACCTTC; CDR3aa: CASSQEGRSGYTF
j_gene: TRBJ2-7; v_gene: TRBV29-1; abundance: .; d_gene: .; len: 13; CDR3nt: TGCAGCGTCCGGACAGACTACACCTACGAGCAGTACTTC; CDR3aa: CSVRTDYTYEQYF
j_gene: TRBJ1-5; v_gene: TRBV12-5; abundance: few; d_gene: .; len: 15; CDR3nt: TGTGCTAGTGGCCCCGGACAGCATAGCAATCAGCCCCAGCATTTT; CDR3aa: CASGPGQHSNQPQHF
j_gene: TRBJ2-2; v_gene: TRBV7-9; abundance: .; d_gene: .; len: 14; CDR3nt: TGTGCCAGCAGCCGGACGGCTCCGGCCGGGGAGCTGTTTTTT; CDR3aa: CASSRTAPAGELFF
j_gene: TRBJ1-4; v_gene: TRBV7-9; abundance: many; d_gene: TRBD1; len: 15; CDR3nt: TGTGCCAGCAGCCAAGCGGGGACAGGGGGAGAAAAACTTTTTTTT; CDR3aa: CASSQAGTGGEKLFF
j_gene: TRBJ2-1; v_gene: TRBV9; abundance: .; d_gene: .; len: 16; CDR3nt: TGTGCCAGCAGCGTAGATCCTAGCACCGCCTACAATGAGCAGTTCTTC; CDR3aa: CASSVDPSTAYNEQFF
j_gene: TRBJ1-6; v_gene: TRBV12-3/TRBV12-4; abundance: .; d_gene: TRBD1; len: 13; CDR3nt: TGTGCCAGCATTGGACAGGGGTTTTCACCCCTCCACTTT; CDR3aa: CASIGQGFSPLHF
j_gene: TRBJ2-7; v_gene: TRBV4-1; abundance: .; d_gene: TRBD1; len: 15; CDR3nt: TGCGCCAGCAGCTTAAGAAAGGACAGGGACTACGAGCAGTACTTC; CDR3aa: CASSLRKDRDYEQYF
j_gene: TRBJ2-1; v_gene: TRBV14; abundance: few; d_gene: .; len: 15; CDR3nt: TGTGCCAGCAGCCAACAAGCATCCTCGGTCGGTGAGCAGTTCTTC; CDR3aa: CASSQQASSVGEQFF
j_gene: TRBJ1-4; v_gene: TRBV2; abundance: many; d_gene: .; len: 15; CDR3nt: TGTGCCAGCATCCGGGACCTCGCAACTAATGAAAAACTGTTTTTT; CDR3aa: CASIRDLATNEKLFF
j_gene: TRBJ1-2; v_gene: TRBV10-3; abundance: many; d_gene: TRBD1; len: 18; CDR3nt: TGTGCCATCAGTGAGTCGGGGACAGGGAAAGTAAGCGGAAATGGCTACACCTTC; CDR3aa: CAISESGTGKVSGNGYTF
j_gene: TRBJ2-1; v_gene: TRBV4-2; abundance: .; d_gene: .; len: 16; CDR3nt: TGTGCCAGCAGCCAAGAGGGCACTTCCGACTACAATGAGCAGTTCTTC; CDR3aa: CASSQEGTSDYNEQFF
j_gene: TRBJ1-2; v_gene: TRBV7-8; abundance: .; d_gene: .; len: 13; CDR3nt: TGTGCCAGCAGCTCCAACAGCAACTATGGCTACACCTTC; CDR3aa: CASSSNSNYGYTF
j_gene: TRBJ2-1; v_gene: TRBV10-3; abundance: few; d_gene: TRBD2; len: 15; CDR3nt: TGTGCCATCAGTGATGGACTAGTCTACTACAATGAGCAGTTCTTC; CDR3aa: CAISDGLVYYNEQFF
j_gene: TRBJ2-3; v_gene: TRBV3-1; abundance: .; d_gene: .; len: 14; CDR3nt: TGTGCCAGCAGCCAAACTCACGGCACAGATACGCAGTATTTT; CDR3aa: CASSQTHGTDTQYF
j_gene: TRBJ2-3; v_gene: TRBV11-3; abundance: .; d_gene: TRBD2; len: 15; CDR3nt: TGTGCCAGCAGCACGGGACTAGCGGCCGTGGATACGCAGTATTTT; CDR3aa: CASSTGLAAVDTQYF
j_gene: TRBJ1-3; v_gene: TRBV29-1; abundance: .; d_gene: .; len: 13; CDR3nt: TGCAGTGCCTGGGGGGCGAGGGGAAACACCATATATTTT; CDR3aa: CSAWGARGNTIYF
j_gene: TRBJ2-5; v_gene: TRBV6-2/TRBV6-3; abundance: few; d_gene: TRBD2; len: 14; CDR3nt: TGTGCCAGCAGTATGGGACTAGCGGGAGAGACCCAGTACTTC; CDR3aa: CASSMGLAGETQYF
j_gene: TRBJ2-3; v_gene: TRBV2; abundance: .; d_gene: TRBD2; len: 17; CDR3nt: TGTGCCAGCAGTGAAGGGACTAGCGGAGATTTCACAGATACGCAGTATTTT; CDR3aa: CASSEGTSGDFTDTQYF
j_gene: TRBJ2-1; v_gene: TRBV19; abundance: .; d_gene: .; len: 16; CDR3nt: TGTGCCAGTAGTATAGTGGAGCGCCTCTCCTACAATGAGCAGTTCTTC; CDR3aa: CASSIVERLSYNEQFF
j_gene: TRBJ2-2; v_gene: TRBV2; abundance: few; d_gene: .; len: 14; CDR3nt: TGTGCCAGCAGTGGAAACCCGAACACCGGGGAGCTGTTTTTT; CDR3aa: CASSGNPNTGELFF
j_gene: TRBJ2-1; v_gene: TRBV20-1; abundance: .; d_gene: .; len: 13; CDR3nt: TGCAGTGCTAGAGAGAACCAGAACAATGAGCAGTTCTTC; CDR3aa: CSARENQNNEQFF
j_gene: TRBJ1-2; v_gene: TRBV2; abundance: many; d_gene: TRBD1; len: 14; CDR3nt: TGTGCCAGCAGTGAGTCCGGGACAGGGGGCGGCTACACCTTC; CDR3aa: CASSESGTGGGYTF
j_gene: TRBJ2-5; v_gene: TRBV15; abundance: .; d_gene: .; len: 13; CDR3nt: TGTGCCACCAGCAGAGATCGTACGGAGACCCAGTACTTC; CDR3aa: CATSRDRTETQYF
j_gene: TRBJ2-3; v_gene: TRBV28; abundance: .; d_gene: .; len: 14; CDR3nt: TGTGCCAGCAGAAGCGGTTTGACCCCAGATACGCAGTATTTT; CDR3aa: CASRSGLTPDTQYF
j_gene: TRBJ1-2; v_gene: TRBV14; abundance: few; d_gene: .; len: 16; CDR3nt: TGTGCCAGCAGCGGCCCTATAATAAGGATGGACTATGGCTACACCTTC; CDR3aa: CASSGPIIRMDYGYTF
j_gene: TRBJ2-7; v_gene: TRBV12-3/TRBV12-4; abundance: few; d_gene: TRBD2; len: 13; CDR3nt: TGTGCCAGCGCCCAGCGGGGCTCCTACGAGCAGTACTTC; CDR3aa: CASAQRGSYEQYF
j_gene: TRBJ2-2; v_gene: TRBV11-2; abundance: .; d_gene: .; len: 15; CDR3nt: TGTGCCAGCAGCTTAGGCCCAGGGGACGACGGGGAGCTGTTTTTT; CDR3aa: CASSLGPGDDGELFF
j_gene: TRBJ1-1; v_gene: TRBV12-3/TRBV12-4; abundance: few; d_gene: .; len: 14; CDR3nt: TGTGCCAGCAAAGAGGGGTGGGTGGGCACTGAAGCTTTCTTT; CDR3aa: CASKEGWVGTEAFF
j_gene: TRBJ1-5; v_gene: TRBV27; abundance: .; d_gene: .; len: 13; CDR3nt: TGTGCCAGCACTCGGGGGGGAGGCGAGCCCCAGCATTTT; CDR3aa: CASTRGGGEPQHF
j_gene: TRBJ2-7; v_gene: TRBV7-6; abundance: few; d_gene: .; len: 14; CDR3nt: TGTGCCAGCAGCCCGTCGGAAGGCCCCCACGAGCAGTACTTC; CDR3aa: CASSPSEGPHEQYF
j_gene: TRBJ1-1; v_gene: TRBV7-3; abundance: .; d_gene: .; len: 13; CDR3nt: TGTGCCAGCAGCCCGCAGGGGAGGACTGAAGCTTTCTTT; CDR3aa: CASSPQGRTEAFF
j_gene: TRBJ2-1; v_gene: TRBV6-1; abundance: many; d_gene: .; len: 16; CDR3nt: TGTGCCAGCAGTCCTCTCGGGGGGCATTCCTACAATGAGCAGTTCTTC; CDR3aa: CASSPLGGHSYNEQFF
j_gene: TRBJ2-7; v_gene: TRBV15; abundance: few; d_gene: TRBD1; len: 15; CDR3nt: TGTGCCACCAGCAGAGATTCGGGACAGGGATACGAGCAGTACTTC; CDR3aa: CATSRDSGQGYEQYF
j_gene: TRBJ2-2; v_gene: TRBV27; abundance: medium-sized; d_gene: TRBD1; len: 15; CDR3nt: TGTGCCAGCAGTCTTAGACAGGGCGGCACCGGGGAGCTGTTTTTT; CDR3aa: CASSLRQGGTGELFF
j_gene: TRBJ2-1; v_gene: TRBV7-2; abundance: few; d_gene: TRBD2; len: 15; CDR3nt: TGTGCCAGCAGCTTAATTAGCGGGAGTGAAGGTGAGCAGTTCTTC; CDR3aa: CASSLISGSEGEQFF
j_gene: TRBJ2-1; v_gene: TRBV7-3; abundance: .; d_gene: .; len: 15; CDR3nt: TGTGCCAGCAGCCGAGACTCCTCCTCGTACAATGAGCAGTTCTTC; CDR3aa: CASSRDSSSYNEQFF
j_gene: TRBJ1-1; v_gene: TRBV20-1; abundance: few; d_gene: .; len: 12; CDR3nt: TGCAGTGTGGGGCGGCCTAACACTGAAGCTTTCTTT; CDR3aa: CSVGRPNTEAFF
j_gene: TRBJ1-1; v_gene: TRBV4-1; abundance: many; d_gene: .; len: 15; CDR3nt: TGCGCCAGCAGCCCCGGGGGCCGCACGGGCACTGAAGCTTTCTTT; CDR3aa: CASSPGGRTGTEAFF
j_gene: TRBJ2-1; v_gene: TRBV29-1; abundance: .; d_gene: .; len: 15; CDR3nt: TGCAGCGTTGACGAGGGATTCAGTGGGTACAATGAGCAGTTCTTC; CDR3aa: CSVDEGFSGYNEQFF
j_gene: TRBJ1-2; v_gene: TRBV7-9; abundance: many; d_gene: .; len: 18; CDR3nt: TGTGCCAGCAGCTTGATGGAAGGGTCGCCCGCTGGGGACTATGGCTACACCTTC; CDR3aa: CASSLMEGSPAGDYGYTF
j_gene: TRBJ2-1; v_gene: TRBV24-1; abundance: many; d_gene: TRBD1; len: 15; CDR3nt: TGTGCCACCAGTGACCGACAGGGGGCGCGGAATGAGCAGTTCTTC; CDR3aa: CATSDRQGARNEQFF
j_gene: TRBJ2-7; v_gene: TRBV27; abundance: many; d_gene: TRBD1; len: 14; CDR3nt: TGTGCCAGCAGTTTAGGGACAGGGGTGGGCGAGCAGTACTTC; CDR3aa: CASSLGTGVGEQYF
j_gene: TRBJ2-3; v_gene: TRBV24-1; abundance: few; d_gene: .; len: 14; CDR3nt: TGTGCCACCAGTGACCCCAATCTCCCAGATACGCAGTATTTT; CDR3aa: CATSDPNLPDTQYF
j_gene: TRBJ2-6; v_gene: TRBV7-2; abundance: many; d_gene: TRBD1; len: 20; CDR3nt: TGTGCCAGCAGCCCGGCAAAGGGGGGACAGGGGGCGTCTGGGGCCAACGTCCTGACTTTC; CDR3aa: CASSPAKGGQGASGANVLTF
j_gene: TRBJ2-7; v_gene: TRBV5-4; abundance: many; d_gene: TRBD1; len: 14; CDR3nt: TGTGCCAGCAGCTTAGACAGGGGGTTCCACGAGCAGTACTTC; CDR3aa: CASSLDRGFHEQYF
j_gene: TRBJ2-7; v_gene: TRBV6-5; abundance: few; d_gene: TRBD1; len: 12; CDR3nt: TGTGCCAGCAGTGGACAGGGCTACGAGCAGTACTTC; CDR3aa: CASSGQGYEQYF
j_gene: TRBJ1-2; v_gene: TRBV20-1; abundance: .; d_gene: .; len: 14; CDR3nt: TGCAGTGCTGCCCAGATCGGTTTAGACTATGGCTACACCTTC; CDR3aa: CSAAQIGLDYGYTF
j_gene: TRBJ2-1; v_gene: TRBV10-3; abundance: few; d_gene: TRBD2; len: 13; CDR3nt: TGTGCCATCGGGCGGGAGACCCACAATGAGCAGTTCTTC; CDR3aa: CAIGRETHNEQFF
j_gene: TRBJ2-1; v_gene: TRBV6-5; abundance: medium-sized; d_gene: .; len: 13; CDR3nt: TGTGCCAGCACCCCAGGGAACTCCGGCGAGCAGTTCTTC; CDR3aa: CASTPGNSGEQFF
j_gene: TRBJ2-7; v_gene: TRBV6-5; abundance: few; d_gene: TRBD2; len: 13; CDR3nt: TGTGCCAGCAGCGTGGGGGGGAGTTACGAGCAGTACTTC; CDR3aa: CASSVGGSYEQYF